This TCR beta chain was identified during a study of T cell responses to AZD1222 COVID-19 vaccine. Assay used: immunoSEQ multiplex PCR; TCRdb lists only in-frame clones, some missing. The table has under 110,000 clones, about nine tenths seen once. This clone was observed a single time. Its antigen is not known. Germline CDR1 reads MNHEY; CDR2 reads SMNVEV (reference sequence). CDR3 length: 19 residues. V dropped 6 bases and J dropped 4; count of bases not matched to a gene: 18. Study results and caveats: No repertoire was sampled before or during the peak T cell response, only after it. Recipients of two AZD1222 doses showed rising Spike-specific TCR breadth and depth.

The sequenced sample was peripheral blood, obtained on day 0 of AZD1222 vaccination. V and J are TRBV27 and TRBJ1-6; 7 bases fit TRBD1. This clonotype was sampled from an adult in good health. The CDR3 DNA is TGTGCCAGCAGCCCTATTACAGGGGTAATTCCTTTTTATAATTCACCCCTCCACTTT. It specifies CASSPITGVIPFYNSPLHF.